These 3 T cell receptor beta chains share one sample of origin, sequenced in a study of beta chain features in type 1 diabetes. Study outcomes and limitations: Moderate yet significant TCRB CDR3 shortening was seen in Type 1 diabetes patients in all four CD4+ subsets.

All of the isolated RNA was reverse transcribed, so expressed TCRB transcripts were sequenced. The assay was immunoSEQ multiplex PCR, and TCRdb's table has in-frame clones only and misses some. The sample contains around 150,000 clones, 50% to 70% of which appear only once. These receptors have no known antigen. Sequencing was carried out using naive CD4+ T cells from blood. The receptor source for this set is a man aged 25 to 40 with type 1 diabetes.

The rearrangement links TRBV30 to TRBJ2-5; 8 bases align to TRBD1. The CDR3 runs 13 residues. The junction had 11 bases not matched to a gene; V was cut back by 4 bases and J by 10 bases. Germline lookup yields CDR1 GTSNPN and CDR2 SVGIG (reference sequence). CDR3 sequence: CAWTGQGGGSQYF. CDR3 bases: TGTGCCTGGACTGGACAGGGTGGCGGTAGCCAGTACTTC. Variable domain in full (rest from reference TRBV30 and TRBJ2-5): SQTIHQWPATLVQPVGSPLSLECTVEGTSNPNLYWYRQAAGRGLQLLFYSVGIGQISSEVPQNLSASRPQDRQFILSSKKLLLSDSGFYLCAWTGQGGGSQYFGPGTRLLVL.

This clone was found a few times. The chain joins TRBV4-3 to TRBJ2-4; 9 nucleotides align to TRBD2. The CDR3 is 18 amino acids. J gave up 0 bases and V 7 bases, and 13 bases lay outside the gene matches. Germline loops: CDR1 LGHNA, CDR2 YSLEER. The CDR3 loop is CASNGGVAGALAKNIQYF. The CDR3 nucleotides are TGCGCCAGCAACGGCGGGGTAGCGGGGGCCCTAGCCAAAAACATTCAGTACTTC.

About this clone itself: Other DNA sequences in the sample encode the same CDR3. The rearrangement joins TRBV29-1 to TRBJ1-2; D unclear. Germline CDR1 is SQVTM and CDR2 is ANQGSEA. The length of the CDR3 is 11 residues. Between the trimmed V and J ends, which lost 6 bases and 6 bases, there was a span of 11 bases. The CDR3 DNA is TGCAGCGTCCAACGAAGGGATGGCTACACCTTC. The encoded protein is CSVQRRDGYTF.